This T cell receptor beta chain was documented in a study of OX40 agonist ivuxolimab in advanced cancers. Generated by immunoSEQ multiplex PCR, the TCRdb table keeps only in-frame clones and is missing some. The data show approximately 68,000 clones, roughly 80% seen once. The source is an adult with an advanced solid tumor such as melanoma, head and neck, liver or kidney cancer. The starting material was CD4+ or CD8+ T cells sorted from blood, obtained in a trial of the OX40 agonist ivuxolimab.

The CDR3 sequence is CAISGRTGSGSYEQYF. Written as DNA, the CDR3 is TGTGCCATCTCTGGGAGAACTGGATCTGGGAGCTACGAGCAGTACTTC. The chain joins TRBV10-3 to TRBJ2-7, with D possibly matching TRBD2 (5 bases). Trimming removed 8 bases at V and 3 bases at J, with 23 bases between. Germline loops: CDR1 ENHRY, CDR2 SYGVKD. The CDR3 is 16 amino acids.